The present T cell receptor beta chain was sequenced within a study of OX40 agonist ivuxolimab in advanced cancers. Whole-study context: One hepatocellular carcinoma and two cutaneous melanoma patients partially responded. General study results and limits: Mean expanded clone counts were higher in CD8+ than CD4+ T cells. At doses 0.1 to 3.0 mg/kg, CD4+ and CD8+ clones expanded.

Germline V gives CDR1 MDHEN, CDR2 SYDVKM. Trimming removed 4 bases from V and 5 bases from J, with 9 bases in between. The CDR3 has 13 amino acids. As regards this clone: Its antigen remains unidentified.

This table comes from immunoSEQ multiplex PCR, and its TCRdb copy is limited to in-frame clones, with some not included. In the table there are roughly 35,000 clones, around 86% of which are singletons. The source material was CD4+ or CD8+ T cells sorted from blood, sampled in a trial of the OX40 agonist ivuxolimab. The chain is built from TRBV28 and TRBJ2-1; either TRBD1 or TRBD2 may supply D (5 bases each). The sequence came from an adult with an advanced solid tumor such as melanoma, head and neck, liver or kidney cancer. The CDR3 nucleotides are TGTGCCAGCAGTTACGGGGCGGACAATGAGCAGTTCTTC. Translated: CASSYGADNEQFF.